This T cell receptor beta chain was recorded in a study of T cells in tuberculosis. Study context: This South African cohort compared adolescents with or without latent tuberculosis against adults with active tuberculosis. PBMC were archived before or within 7 days of starting treatment.

Comments on this clone: Its antigen is as yet unknown.

Repertoires were generated with immunoSEQ multiplex PCR, while TCRdb's copy carries only in-frame clones and drops some. Among 7,500 to 8,500 clones listed, 85% to 95% were seen once. Notes on the study in general: Cases with active tuberculosis were adults, while controls were adolescents. Smaller alpha distances in active tuberculosis partly reflected shorter CDR3-alpha lengths.

The TCR originated in an adult with tuberculosis. The sample was PBMCs.

In DNA, the CDR3 is TGTGCCGGCGGGTACTACGAGCAGTACTTC. Translating it yields CAGGYYEQYF. This chain links TRBV5-8 with TRBJ2-7; D is possibly TRBD2 (5 bases). V was trimmed by 10 bases and J by 3 bases, leaving 8 bases between them. Germline V lookup: CDR1 SGHTS, CDR2 YDEGEE. The CDR3 is made up of 10 amino acids.